This TCR beta chain was identified during a study of CD8+ T cells in alopecia areata. About the study: Administration of oral tofacitinib to treated patients was at 5 to 10 mg twice daily. Regarding the study as a whole: Scalp and blood samples kept many expanded lesional clones throughout tofacitinib. Relative to normal scalp, lesional scalp, especially alopecia totalis/universalis, showed higher clonality.

As concerns this clone: The target antigen is unknown.

The length of the CDR3 is 13 residues. V gave up 2 bases and J gave up 8 bases; unmatched junction bases: 5. Germline CDR1 is ENHRY and CDR2 is SYGVKD. Treatment in this sample: oral pan-JAK inhibitor, 5-10 mg twice daily. Peripheral blood samples and lesional scalp punch biopsies were obtained from alopecia areata patients. RNA was extracted and reverse transcribed into cDNA as the sequencing template. Clones were sequenced by immunoSEQ multiplex PCR, and TCRdb holds only the in-frame ones, with some missing. The table has approximately 180,000 clones, around three fifths seen once; the top ten hold approximately 1%.

This chain connects TRBV10-3 to TRBJ1-2, with 7 nucleotides matching TRBD1. The sample consisted of CD4+ T cells sorted from blood, taken at week 24, from a patient treated with tofacitinib. This sequence was found in a human donor with alopecia areata. In DNA, the CDR3 is TGTGCCATCAGTGAGACAGGGGTGGTCGGCTACACCTTC. Translation gives CAISETGVVGYTF.